This passage covers 18 T cell receptor beta chains from one sample sequenced in a study of Ad26.COV2.S vaccination and SARS-CoV-2 variants. Measured with immunoSEQ multiplex PCR; TCRdb has only the in-frame clones, and not every one. The top ten hold roughly 2.1% of the sample, which has 300,000 to 350,000 clones, around 84% seen once. The treatment is: around 19 received Ad26.COV2.S at low or high dose, single or two shots; about 5 received placebo; per-sample allocation not given. The samples were gathered on day 63 after the first injection of vaccine or placebo. Sequenced here: peripheral blood, sampled in a trial of Ad26.COV2.S vaccine versus placebo. Receptors were obtained from a person aged 18-65 years who received the Ad26.COV2.S COVID-19 vaccine or a placebo.

The V call is TRBV30, the J call TRBJ1-5, with a weak D call TRBD1 (5 bases). CDR3 length: 15 residues. The V gene lost 1 base and the J gene lost 1 base, with 11 bases spanning the gap. The germline CDR1 and CDR2 sequences are GTSNPN and SVGIG (reference sequence). CDR3 DNA sequence: TGTGCCTGGAGTGGAGGGGAGAAGAGCAATCAGCCCCAGCATTTT. Protein product: CAWSGGEKSNQPQHF.

The chain is built from TRBV4-3 and TRBJ2-7, with TRBD1 matching over 10 bases. CDR3 length equals 17 residues. Germline trimming cut 1 base from V and 3 bases from J; bases unmatched to any gene: 9. The V gene's germline CDR1 is LGHNA and CDR2 YSLEER. The CDR3 nucleotides read TGCGCCAGCAGCCAAGGGGCACTGACAGGGGGCAGCTACGAGCAGTACTTC. Protein sequence: CASSQGALTGGSYEQYF.

J is TRBJ2-3 and V is TRBV7-2; D gene unclear. Germline V gene data show CDR1 as SGHTA and CDR2 as FQGNSA. The ends were cut back, 4 bases at V and 2 bases at J, with 4 bases in the middle. The CDR3 totals 12 residues. The CDR3 spells CASSSPTDTQYF. In DNA form, the CDR3 reads TGTGCCAGCAGCTCCCCCACAGATACGCAGTATTTT.

This clone was observed a few times. The chain joins TRBV7-3 to TRBJ1-5; 8 positions match TRBD1. With V trimmed by 5 bases and J by 5 bases, 11 bases remained unmatched. This CDR3 contains 16 residues. Per germline, CDR1 SGHTA and CDR2 FQGTGA. The CDR3 loop is CASSRADRGRHQPQHF. As DNA, the CDR3 is TGTGCCAGCAGCCGGGCCGACAGGGGTCGTCATCAGCCCCAGCATTTT.

This rearrangement joins TRBV9 to TRBJ2-5; TRBD2 agrees at 13 bases. The CDR3 is 16 residues long. Germline CDR1 SGDLS, CDR2 YYNGEE. V shed 3 bases, J shed 4 bases, and the junction held 6 bases outside the gene matches. This CDR3 is CASSAGLAGVRETQYF. As DNA, the CDR3 is TGTGCCAGCAGCGCCGGACTAGCGGGGGTCCGAGAGACCCAGTACTTC.

The chain carries TRBV11-3 and TRBJ2-1; 9 bases line up with TRBD2. Per the germline V gene, CDR1 is SGHNT and CDR2 is YENEEA. The CDR3 extends over 17 amino acids. Trimming cost V 2 bases and J 2 bases; bases outside gene matches: 7. The CDR3: CASSLKASGAPYNEQFF. The DNA for the CDR3 is TGTGCCAGCAGCTTAAAGGCTAGCGGGGCTCCCTACAATGAGCAGTTCTTC.

V and J are TRBV11-3 and TRBJ2-1; TRBD2 is a possible D gene (5 bases). The CDR3 runs to 13 residues. The V end was cut by 11 bases, the J end by 7 bases, with 18 bases between. Germline CDR1 is SGHNT and CDR2 is YENEEA. Here the CDR3 DNA reads TGTGCCTTCCCGCGGGCCCACTGGAATGAGCAGTTCTTC. Residues: CAFPRAHWNEQFF. The full variable domain, its missing parts supplied by reference TRBV11-3 and TRBJ2-1, is EAGVVQSPRYKIIEKKQPVAFWCNPISGHNTLYWYLQNLGQGPELLIRYENEEAVDDSQLPKDRFSAERLKGVDSTLKIQPAELGDSAVYLCAFPRAHWNEQFFGPGTRLTVL.

The chain links TRBV6-1 to TRBJ2-1, with 8 nucleotides matching TRBD1. The CDR3 has 17 amino acids. The germline CDR1 and CDR2 sequences are MNHNS and SASEGT. Germline trimming cut 4 bases from V and 7 bases from J; bases unmatched to any gene: 15. CDR3: CASSVRKGGQGSNEQFF. Here the CDR3 DNA reads TGTGCCAGCAGTGTGAGAAAAGGAGGACAGGGATCGAATGAGCAGTTCTTC.

The V and J genes are TRBV6-5 and TRBJ1-2; 7 bases align to TRBD1. Per germline, CDR1 MNHEY and CDR2 SVGAGI. This CDR3 region has 12 residues. V dropped 5 bases and J dropped 5; count of bases not matched to a gene: 2. The CDR3 reads CASSPGQYGYTF. CDR3 DNA: TGTGCCAGCAGTCCGGGACAGTATGGCTACACCTTC.

The V and J genes are TRBV3-1 (or the pseudogene TRBV3-2) and TRBJ2-4; 10 bases are a match to TRBD2. The CDR3 consists of 18 residues. The ends lost 3 bases at V and 1 base at J; junction bases unmatched: 9. Germline assignment: CDR1 LGHDT and CDR2 YNNKEL (reference sequence). The CDR3 is CASSQKRVSGGAKNIQYF. DNA of the CDR3: TGTGCCAGCAGCCAGAAGCGGGTTAGCGGGGGGGCCAAAAACATTCAGTACTTC.

This rearrangement joins TRBV24-1 to TRBJ2-7; D not resolved. CDR1 and CDR2 from the germline V gene are KGHDR and SFDVKD. The CDR3 loop spans 14 amino acids. V was clipped by 7 bases and J by 2 bases, with 14 bases between them. The CDR3 spells CATRAGPPTYEQYF. The CDR3 DNA reads as TGTGCCACCAGAGCCGGGCCACCCACCTACGAGCAGTACTTC.

This clone has only a few counts. The chain joins TRBV12-3 or TRBV12-4 to TRBJ1-1; D gene uncertain. The V gene lost 2 bases and the J gene lost 6 bases, with 10 bases spanning the gap. The CDR3 consists of 13 residues. Written as DNA, the CDR3 is TGTGCCAGCAGTTTATTGATCAGCTCTGAAGCTTTCTTT. Translation gives CASSLLISSEAFF.

This chain joins TRBV7-2 and TRBJ1-4; unclear D gene. Germline CDR1 SGHTA, CDR2 FQGNSA. The CDR3 length is 15 residues. V lost 5 bases, J lost 8 bases, and 18 bases lay in between. CDR3 sequence (DNA): TGTGCCAGCAGCATAGACTCCACTAGCGGGGAAAAACTGTTTTTT. Translation gives CASSIDSTSGEKLFF.

The chain carries TRBV29-1 and TRBJ1-1; D gene unclear. Germline values: CDR1 SQVTM, CDR2 ANQGSEA. V was cut by 3 bases and J by 1 base, with 12 bases left in between. The CDR3 consists of 14 residues. The CDR3 DNA reads as TGCAGCGTTGACTCCTGGGCATCGAACACTGAAGCTTTCTTT. It specifies CSVDSWASNTEAFF.

The table lists this clone with a count of one. The rearrangement joins TRBV7-2 to TRBJ1-2; D is perhaps TRBD1 (5 bases). V gave up 5 bases and J gave up 4 bases, with 11 bases separating them. The CDR3 runs to 13 residues. The germline V gene encodes CDR1 SGHTA and CDR2 FQGNSA. As DNA, the CDR3 is TGTGCCAGCAGCCCCCGGGGCAGCTATGGCTACACCTTC. This encodes CASSPRGSYGYTF. The full variable domain, rest sourced from reference TRBV7-2 and TRBJ1-2, is GAGVSQSPSNKVTEKGKDVELRCDPISGHTALYWYRQSLGQGLEFLIYFQGNSAPDKSGLPSDRFSAERTGGSVSTLTIQRTQQEDSAVYLCASSPRGSYGYTFGSGTRLTVV.

The rearrangement links TRBV29-1 to TRBJ2-5; D not resolved. CDR1 is SQVTM, CDR2 ANQGSEA, per germline. This CDR3 is built from 14 residues. The V end lost 2 bases, the J end lost 4 bases, and 14 bases lay between the germline ends. Written as DNA, the CDR3 is TGCAGCGTTGAAACGGCCCTTGCAGGAGAGACCCAGTACTTC. It encodes CSVETALAGETQYF. Combining the CDR3 with reference TRBV29-1 and TRBJ2-5 gives the whole variable domain SAVISQKPSRDICQRGTSLTIQCQVDSQVTMMFWYRQQPGQSLTLIATANQGSEATYESGFVIDKFPISRPNLTFSTLTVSNMSPEDSSIYLCSVETALAGETQYFGPGTRLLVL.

This chain links TRBV11-2 with TRBJ1-1; D ambiguous. V was pared by 5 bases and J by 1 base, with 14 bases between. Germline-derived CDR1 and CDR2 are SGHAT and FQNNGV. The CDR3 consists of 15 residues. The CDR3 here is CASSPGRRRNTEAFF. DNA for the CDR3: TGTGCCAGCAGCCCAGGACGGCGGAGGAACACTGAAGCTTTCTTT.

The chain is built from TRBV19 and TRBJ2-5, with D maybe TRBD2 (7 bases). Germline V gene lookup returns CDR1 LNHDA and CDR2 SQIVND (reference sequence). Trimming shortened V by 6 bases and J by 4 bases, and 12 bases separated the two germline ends. CDR3 length: 13 residues. CDR3 sequence reads: CASSRGATETQYF. CDR3 nucleotide sequence: TGTGCCAGTAGCCGGGGGGCGACAGAGACCCAGTACTTC.